This entry is about one T cell receptor beta chain. This entry is derived from a study of naive and memory T cell subsets. The CDR3 has 20 residues. Germline CDR1 SEHNR, CDR2 FQNEAQ (reference sequence). V gave up 0 bases and J gave up 0 bases; unmatched junction bases: 12. Both TRBC1 and TRBC2 were covered by a beta constant-region primer of two equimolar oligonucleotides. A 12-nucleotide UMI and the SP2 primer were added to the cDNA 3' end by oligonucleotide ligation. TCRdb reanalysed the UMI-ligation and nested PCR reads using MiXCR and keeps one entry per CDR3 protein. The sample includes 65,000 to 85,000 distinct CDR3 sequences, 13% seen only once; the top ten take 0.7% to 0.95%. Overnight CMV lysate stimulation of fresh PBMCs defined donor CMV status by CD4+ IFNgamma. CD8 T cells were positively selected from what remained after CD4 positive selection.

The chain couples TRBV7-9 to TRBJ2-7; TRBD1 aligns across 12 bases. The clonotype originates from a human donor in good health. The source material was central memory CD4+ T cells from blood. CDR3 nucleotide sequence: TGTGCCAGCAGCTTAGCACGGGGCGGGACAGGGGGCAATAGCTCCTACGAGCAGTACTTC. Translated, it gives CASSLARGGTGGNSSYEQYF.